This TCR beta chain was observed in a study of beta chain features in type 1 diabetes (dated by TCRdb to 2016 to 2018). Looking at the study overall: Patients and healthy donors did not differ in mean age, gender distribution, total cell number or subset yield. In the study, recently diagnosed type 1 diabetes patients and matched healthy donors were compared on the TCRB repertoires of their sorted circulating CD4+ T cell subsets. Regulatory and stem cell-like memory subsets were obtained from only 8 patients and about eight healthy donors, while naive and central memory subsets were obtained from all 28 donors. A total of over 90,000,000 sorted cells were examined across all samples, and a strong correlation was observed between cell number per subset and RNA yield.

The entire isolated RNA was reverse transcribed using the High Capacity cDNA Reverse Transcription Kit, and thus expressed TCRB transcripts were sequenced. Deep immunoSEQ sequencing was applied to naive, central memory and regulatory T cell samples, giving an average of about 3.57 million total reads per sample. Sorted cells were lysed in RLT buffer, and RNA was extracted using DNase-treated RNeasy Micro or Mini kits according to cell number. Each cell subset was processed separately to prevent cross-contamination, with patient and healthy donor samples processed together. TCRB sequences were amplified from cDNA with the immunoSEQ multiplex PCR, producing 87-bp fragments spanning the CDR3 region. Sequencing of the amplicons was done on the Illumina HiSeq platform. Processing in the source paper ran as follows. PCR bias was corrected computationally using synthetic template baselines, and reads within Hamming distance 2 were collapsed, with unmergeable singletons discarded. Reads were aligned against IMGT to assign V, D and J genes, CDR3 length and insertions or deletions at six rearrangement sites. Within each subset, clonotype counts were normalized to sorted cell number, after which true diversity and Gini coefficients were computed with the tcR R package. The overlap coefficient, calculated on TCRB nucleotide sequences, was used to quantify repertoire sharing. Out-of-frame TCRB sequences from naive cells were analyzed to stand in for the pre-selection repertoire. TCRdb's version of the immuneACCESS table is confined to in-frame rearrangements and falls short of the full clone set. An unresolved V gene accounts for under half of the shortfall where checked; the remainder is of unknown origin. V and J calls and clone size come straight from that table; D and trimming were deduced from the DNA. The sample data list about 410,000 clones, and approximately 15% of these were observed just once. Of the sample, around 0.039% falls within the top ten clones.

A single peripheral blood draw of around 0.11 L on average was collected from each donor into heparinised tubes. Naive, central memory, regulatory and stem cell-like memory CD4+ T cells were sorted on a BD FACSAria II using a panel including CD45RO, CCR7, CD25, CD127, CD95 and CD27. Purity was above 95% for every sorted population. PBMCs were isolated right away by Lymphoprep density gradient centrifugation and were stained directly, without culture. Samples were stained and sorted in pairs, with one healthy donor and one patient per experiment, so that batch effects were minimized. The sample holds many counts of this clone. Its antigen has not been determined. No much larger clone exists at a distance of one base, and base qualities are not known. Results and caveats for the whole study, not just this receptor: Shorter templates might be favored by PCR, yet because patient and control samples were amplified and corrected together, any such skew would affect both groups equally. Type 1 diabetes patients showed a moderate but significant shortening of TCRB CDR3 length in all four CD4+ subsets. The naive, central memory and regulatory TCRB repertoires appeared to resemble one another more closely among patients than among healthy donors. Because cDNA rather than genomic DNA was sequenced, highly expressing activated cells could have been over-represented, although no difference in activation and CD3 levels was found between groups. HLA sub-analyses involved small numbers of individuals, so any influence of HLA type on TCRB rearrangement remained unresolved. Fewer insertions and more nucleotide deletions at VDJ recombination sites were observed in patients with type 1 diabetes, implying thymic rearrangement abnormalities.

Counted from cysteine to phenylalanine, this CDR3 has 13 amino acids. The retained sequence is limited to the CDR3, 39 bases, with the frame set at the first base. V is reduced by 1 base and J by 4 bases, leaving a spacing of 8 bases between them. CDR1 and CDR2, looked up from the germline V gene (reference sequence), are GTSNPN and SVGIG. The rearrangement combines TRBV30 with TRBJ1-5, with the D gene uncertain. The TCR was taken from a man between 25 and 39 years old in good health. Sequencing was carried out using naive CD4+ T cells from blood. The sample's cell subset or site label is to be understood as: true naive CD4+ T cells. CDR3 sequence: CAWSDGENQPQHF. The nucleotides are TGTGCCTGGAGTGATGGAGAAAATCAGCCCCAGCATTTT.